This record concerns one T cell receptor (beta chain) sequence. Its antigen is not identified. This specimen comes from a study of cytomegalovirus exposure and HLA in healthy donors. Trimming cost V 7 bases and J 3 bases, with 10 bases left between them. The CDR3 loop spans 14 amino acids. Germline CDR1 reads MNHEY; CDR2 reads SVGAGI. This PCR relied on a set of 60 Vbeta primers and 13 Jbeta primers. TCRdb keeps only in-frame clones here, not all; method: immunoSEQ multiplex PCR. Of fewer than 150,000 clones listed, 80% are singletons. Points from the study as a whole: Previously analyzed data showed that most TCR beta V segments were productive at a frequency of about 87% or about 30%. Overall, about 160 TCR beta chains were annotated as cytomegalovirus-associated.

Input material: PBMCs. V usage is TRBV6-5 and J usage is TRBJ1-6, with D unclear. The TCR was taken from a man aged 25 to 40 in good health and CMV-seronegative. CDR3 amino acids: CASTSGIYNSPLHF. CDR3 sequence (DNA): TGTGCCAGCACCTCGGGGATCTATAATTCACCCCTCCACTTT.